The 7 T cell receptor beta chains presented below share a single source sample, sequenced in a study of shared T cell receptors in the human thymus. The data were produced by immunoSEQ multiplex PCR, yet TCRdb's version contains in-frame clones alone and is incomplete. The sample lists hundreds of thousands of clones; around 87% were seen once. These records were also assigned to another study, of human thymus T cells.

The sequenced sample was thymocytes. These TCRs come from a boy under three years old with a congenital heart defect.

The genes are TRBV19 and TRBJ1-1; D uncertain. The CDR3 is 11 amino acids. The germline gives CDR1 LNHDA, CDR2 SQIVND (reference sequence). V was pared by 3 bases and J by 8 bases, with 7 bases between. CDR3 sequence reads: CASSMPGEAFF. The CDR3 DNA is TGTGCCAGTAGTATGCCGGGGGAAGCTTTCTTT.

The V gene is TRBV5-6, the J gene TRBJ2-5, with 8 bases aligning to TRBD2. The J call may be mistaken, given a closer DNA end match to TRBJ2-7. The germline gives CDR1 SGHDT, CDR2 YYEEEE. The CDR3 extends over 16 amino acids. The CDR3, as DNA: TGTGCCAGCAGCACCCGGGGGGGCCCGAGCTCCTACGAGCAGTACTTC. This sequence encodes CASSTRGGPSSYEQYF.

V usage is TRBV4-1 and J usage is TRBJ2-7; 7 bases are shared with TRBD2. The germline gives CDR1 MGHRA, CDR2 YSYEKL. Trimming at V came to 4 bases and at J to 2 bases, leaving 11 bases not matched to a gene. This CDR3 region has 16 residues. DNA for the CDR3: TGCGCCAGCAGCCGGGGGGGAGGGTATGGAACCTACGAGCAGTACTTC. This gives the protein CASSRGGGYGTYEQYF.

The chain has TRBV7-2 and TRBJ2-7, with 8 bases matching TRBD2. Losses at the gene ends were 2 bases for V and 3 bases for J; bases not matched to a gene: 6. The CDR3 runs to 15 residues. Germline lookup yields CDR1 SGHTA and CDR2 FQGNSA. The CDR3 DNA sequence: TGTGCCAGCAGCTTAAGCGGGAGAACCCTCTACGAGCAGTACTTC. Translating it yields CASSLSGRTLYEQYF.

This clone was recorded once. The J gene is TRBJ2-7, the V gene TRBV28; 7 nucleotides line up with TRBD2. Germline CDR1 reads MDHEN; CDR2 reads SYDVKM. V was pared by 6 bases and J by 4 bases, with 9 bases of the junction left unmatched. This CDR3 region has 14 residues. The CDR3 loop is CASRSGTTRYEQYF. As DNA, the CDR3 is TGTGCCAGCAGATCCGGGACTACCCGATACGAGCAGTACTTC.

The chain combines TRBV27 with TRBJ1-1, with D perhaps matching TRBD1 (5 bases). V was cut by 3 bases and J by 5 bases, with 13 bases left in between. The CDR3 has 14 amino acids. The germline V gene has CDR1 MNHEY and CDR2 SMNVEV (reference sequence). The CDR3 here is CASSFIQDRTEAFF. The DNA for the CDR3 is TGTGCCAGCAGTTTTATACAGGACCGGACTGAAGCTTTCTTT.

V and J are TRBV5-1 and TRBJ1-1; TRBD1 agrees at 8 bases. Trimming cost V 4 bases and J 6 bases; bases outside gene matches: 8. Germline CDR1 reads SGHRS; CDR2 reads YFSETQ. There are 14 residues in the CDR3. CDR3 bases: TGCGCCAGCAGCCCAGGACAGGGATTCTCTGAAGCTTTCTTT. The encoded protein is CASSPGQGFSEAFF.